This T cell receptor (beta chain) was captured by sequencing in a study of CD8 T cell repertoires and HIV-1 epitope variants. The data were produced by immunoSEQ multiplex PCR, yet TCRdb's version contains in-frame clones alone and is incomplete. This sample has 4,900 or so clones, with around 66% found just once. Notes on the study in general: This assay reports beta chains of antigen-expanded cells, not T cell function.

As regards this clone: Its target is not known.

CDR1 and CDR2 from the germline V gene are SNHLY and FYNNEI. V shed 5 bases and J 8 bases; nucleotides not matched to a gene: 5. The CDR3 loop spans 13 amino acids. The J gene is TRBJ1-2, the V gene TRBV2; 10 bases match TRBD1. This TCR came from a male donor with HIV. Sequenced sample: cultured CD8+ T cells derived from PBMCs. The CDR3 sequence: CASSSGTGEGYTF. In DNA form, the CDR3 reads TGTGCCAGCAGTTCCGGGACAGGGGAAGGCTACACCTTC.